This entry describes one T cell receptor beta chain. This clonotype is deemed medium-sized (0.01 to 0.1%). Its antigen specificity is not known. Base qualities are not recorded, but no much larger clone differs from it by a single base. This entry is derived from a study (dated by TCRdb to between 2011 and 2013). CDR3 length: 16 amino acids, cysteine to phenylalanine. CDR3 DNA only is kept here, 48 bases in frame from base 1. According to the germline V gene, CDR1 reads LGHNA and CDR2 reads YNFKEQ. Trimming takes 0 bases from V and 0 bases from J, and the germline ends sit 9 bases apart. Sequenced using an Illumina Genome Analyzer IIx. The raw public data were reprocessed by TCRdb itself: fastp quality trimming at Q25, MiXCR clonotype calling, in-frame beta chains only. CDR3 protein sequences are deduplicated, and each keeps its most common genes and DNA. The sample profile shows some 15,000 distinct CDR3 sequences; 30% to 45% of them were found once. Roughly a sixth of the sample comes from the top ten.

What was sequenced was blood. The sequence was obtained from a human donor. The receptor chain draws on TRBV4-2 and TRBJ1-3; the D gene cannot be resolved reliably. The DNA reads as follows: TGTGCCAGCAGCCAAGATGGGATCTACTCTGGAAACACCATATATTTT. Its coded protein is CASSQDGIYSGNTIYF.